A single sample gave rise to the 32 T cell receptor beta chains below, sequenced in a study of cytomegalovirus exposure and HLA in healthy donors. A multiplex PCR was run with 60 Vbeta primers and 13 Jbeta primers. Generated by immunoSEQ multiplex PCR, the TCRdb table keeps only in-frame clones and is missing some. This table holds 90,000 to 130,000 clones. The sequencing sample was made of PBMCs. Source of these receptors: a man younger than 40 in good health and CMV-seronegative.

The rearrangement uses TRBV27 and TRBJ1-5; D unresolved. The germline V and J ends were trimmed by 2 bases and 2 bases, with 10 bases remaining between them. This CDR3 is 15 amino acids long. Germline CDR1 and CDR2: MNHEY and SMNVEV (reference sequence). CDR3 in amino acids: CASSLAVDGNQPQHF. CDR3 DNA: TGTGCCAGCAGTTTAGCGGTTGATGGCAATCAGCCCCAGCATTTT.

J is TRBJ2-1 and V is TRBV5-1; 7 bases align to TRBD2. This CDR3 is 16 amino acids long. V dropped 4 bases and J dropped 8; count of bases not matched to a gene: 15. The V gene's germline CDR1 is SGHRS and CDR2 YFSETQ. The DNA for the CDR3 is TGCGCCAGCAGCCGTCGGGGTGGGGGGGATTTCGATGAGCAGTTCTTC. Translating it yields CASSRRGGGDFDEQFF. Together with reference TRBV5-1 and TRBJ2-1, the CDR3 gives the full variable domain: KAGVTQTPRYLIKTRGQQVTLSCSPISGHRSVSWYQQTPGQGLQFLFEYFSETQRNKGNFPGRFSGRQFSNSRSEMNVSTLELGDSALYLCASSRRGGGDFDEQFFGPGTRLTVL.

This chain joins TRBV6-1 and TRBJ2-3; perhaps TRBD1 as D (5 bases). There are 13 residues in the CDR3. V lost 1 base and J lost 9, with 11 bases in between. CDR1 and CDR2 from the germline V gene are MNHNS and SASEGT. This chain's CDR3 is CASSEEGMGTQYF. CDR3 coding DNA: TGTGCCAGCAGTGAAGAGGGGATGGGGACGCAGTATTTT.

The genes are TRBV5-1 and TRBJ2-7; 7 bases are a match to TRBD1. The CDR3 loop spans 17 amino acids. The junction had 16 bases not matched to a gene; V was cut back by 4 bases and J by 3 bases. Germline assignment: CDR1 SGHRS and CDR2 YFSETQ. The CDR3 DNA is TGCGCCAGCAGCCCGGGACAGACGACCCTGGGGTTCTACGAGCAGTACTTC. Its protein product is CASSPGQTTLGFYEQYF.

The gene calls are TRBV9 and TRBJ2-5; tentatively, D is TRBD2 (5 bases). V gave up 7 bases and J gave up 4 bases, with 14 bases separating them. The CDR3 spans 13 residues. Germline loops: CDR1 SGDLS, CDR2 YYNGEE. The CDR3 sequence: CASSLERGETQYF. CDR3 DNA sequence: TGTGCCAGCTCCCTAGAACGGGGAGAGACCCAGTACTTC.

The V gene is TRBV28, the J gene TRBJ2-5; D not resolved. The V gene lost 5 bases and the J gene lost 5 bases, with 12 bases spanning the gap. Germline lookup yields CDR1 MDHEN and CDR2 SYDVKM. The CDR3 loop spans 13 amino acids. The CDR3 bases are TGTGCCAGCAGTCCCCCCTCGCGGGAGACCCAGTACTTC. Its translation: CASSPPSRETQYF.

Written as DNA, the CDR3 is TGTGCCAGCTCTCCGGGGGGGGCTCGGAACAATGAGCAGTTCTTC. Its protein is CASSPGGARNNEQFF. The chain has TRBV28 and TRBJ2-1; 8 nucleotides line up with TRBD2. Germline-derived CDR1 and CDR2 are MDHEN and SYDVKM. V lost 8 bases, J lost 5 bases, and 11 bases stayed unmatched. The CDR3 spans 15 residues.

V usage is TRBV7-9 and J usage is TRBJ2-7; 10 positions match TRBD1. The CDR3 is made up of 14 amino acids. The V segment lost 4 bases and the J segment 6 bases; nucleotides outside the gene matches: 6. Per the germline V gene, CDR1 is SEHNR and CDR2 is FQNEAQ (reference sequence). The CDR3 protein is CASSSAGQGREQYF. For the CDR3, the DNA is TGTGCCAGCAGCTCGGCGGGACAGGGGCGCGAGCAGTACTTC. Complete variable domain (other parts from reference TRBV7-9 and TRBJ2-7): DTGVSQNPRHKITKRGQNVTFRCDPISEHNRLYWYRQTLGQGPEFLTYFQNEAQLEKSRLLSDRFSAERPKGSFSTLEIQRTEQGDSAMYLCASSSAGQGREQYFGPGTRLTVT.

The CDR3 nucleotides are TGTGCCAGCAGCCCTGACAGGACCGCAGCCTCTAGCACAGATACGCAGTATTTT. This encodes CASSPDRTAASSTDTQYF. This sequence joins TRBV2 and TRBJ2-3, with D possibly TRBD1 on 6 matching bases. The germline V gene has CDR1 SNHLY and CDR2 FYNNEI. The CDR3 is 18 amino acids. Trimming cost V 6 bases and J 0 bases, with 22 bases left between them. Drawing the rest from reference TRBV2 and TRBJ2-3, the complete variable domain is EPEVTQTPSHQVTQMGQEVILRCVPISNHLYFYWYRQILGQKVEFLVSFYNNEISEKSEIFDDQFSVERPDGSNFTLKIRSTKLEDSAMYFCASSPDRTAASSTDTQYFGPGTRLTVL.

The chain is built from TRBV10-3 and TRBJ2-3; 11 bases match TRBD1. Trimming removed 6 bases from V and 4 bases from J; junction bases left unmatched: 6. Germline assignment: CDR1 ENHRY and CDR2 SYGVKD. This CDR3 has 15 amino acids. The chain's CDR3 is CAIREGQGGSDTQYF. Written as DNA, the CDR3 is TGTGCCATCAGGGAGGGACAGGGGGGGTCAGATACGCAGTATTTT.

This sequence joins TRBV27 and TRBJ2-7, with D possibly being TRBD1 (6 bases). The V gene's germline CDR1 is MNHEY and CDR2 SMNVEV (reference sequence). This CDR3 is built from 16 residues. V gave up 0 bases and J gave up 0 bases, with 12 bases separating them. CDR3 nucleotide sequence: TGTGCCAGCAGTTTATCGGCAGGGGAGAGCTCCTACGAGCAGTACTTC. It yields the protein CASSLSAGESSYEQYF.

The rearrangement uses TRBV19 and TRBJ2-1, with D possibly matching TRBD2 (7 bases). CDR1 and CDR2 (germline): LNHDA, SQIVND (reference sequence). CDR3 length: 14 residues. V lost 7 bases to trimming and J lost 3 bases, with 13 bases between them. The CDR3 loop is CASTWGGRYNEQFF. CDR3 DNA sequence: TGTGCCAGTACGTGGGGGGGGCGCTACAATGAGCAGTTCTTC.

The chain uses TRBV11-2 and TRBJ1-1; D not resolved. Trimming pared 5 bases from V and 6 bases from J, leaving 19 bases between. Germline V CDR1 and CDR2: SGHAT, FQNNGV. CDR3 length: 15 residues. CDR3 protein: CASSLSGGVSAEAFF. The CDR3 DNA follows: TGTGCCAGCAGCCTGAGTGGTGGAGTGAGCGCTGAAGCTTTCTTT.

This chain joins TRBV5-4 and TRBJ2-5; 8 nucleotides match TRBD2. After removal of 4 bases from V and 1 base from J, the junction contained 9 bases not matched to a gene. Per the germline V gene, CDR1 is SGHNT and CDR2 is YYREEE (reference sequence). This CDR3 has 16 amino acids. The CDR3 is CASSPGVAGFQETQYF. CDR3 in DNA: TGTGCCAGCAGCCCCGGGGTAGCGGGGTTCCAAGAGACCCAGTACTTC.

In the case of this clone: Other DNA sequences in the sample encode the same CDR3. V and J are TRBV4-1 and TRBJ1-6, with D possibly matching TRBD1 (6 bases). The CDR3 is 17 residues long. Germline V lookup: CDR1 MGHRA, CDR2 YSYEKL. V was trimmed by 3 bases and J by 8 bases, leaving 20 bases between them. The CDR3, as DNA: TGCGCCAGCAGCCAGGCCCTGGACAGATCTATTCATTCACCCCTCCACTTT. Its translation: CASSQALDRSIHSPLHF.

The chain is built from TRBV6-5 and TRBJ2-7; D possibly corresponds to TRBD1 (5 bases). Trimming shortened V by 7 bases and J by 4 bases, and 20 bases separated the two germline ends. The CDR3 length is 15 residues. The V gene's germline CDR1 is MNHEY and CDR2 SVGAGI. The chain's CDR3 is CASKIGASEGYEQYF. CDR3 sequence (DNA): TGTGCCAGCAAGATTGGGGCCTCGGAAGGGTACGAGCAGTACTTC.

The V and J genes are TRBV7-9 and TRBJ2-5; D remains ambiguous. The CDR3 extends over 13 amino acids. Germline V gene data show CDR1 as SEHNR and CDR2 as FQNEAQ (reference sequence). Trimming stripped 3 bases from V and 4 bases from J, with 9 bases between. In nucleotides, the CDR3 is TGTGCCAGCAGCTTTATGGCAGGAGAGACCCAGTACTTC. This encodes CASSFMAGETQYF.

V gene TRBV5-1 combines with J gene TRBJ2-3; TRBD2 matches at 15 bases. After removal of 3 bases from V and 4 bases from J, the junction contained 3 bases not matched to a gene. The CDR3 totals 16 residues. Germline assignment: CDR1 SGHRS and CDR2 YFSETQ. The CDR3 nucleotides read TGCGCCAGCAGCTCCGGACTAGCGGGGGGGGCAGATACGCAGTATTTT. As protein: CASSSGLAGGADTQYF.

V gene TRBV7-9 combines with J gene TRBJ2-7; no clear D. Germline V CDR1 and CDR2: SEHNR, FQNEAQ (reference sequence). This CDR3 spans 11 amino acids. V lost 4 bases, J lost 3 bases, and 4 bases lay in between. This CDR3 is CASSSLYEQYF. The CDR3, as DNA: TGTGCCAGCAGCTCCCTCTACGAGCAGTACTTC.

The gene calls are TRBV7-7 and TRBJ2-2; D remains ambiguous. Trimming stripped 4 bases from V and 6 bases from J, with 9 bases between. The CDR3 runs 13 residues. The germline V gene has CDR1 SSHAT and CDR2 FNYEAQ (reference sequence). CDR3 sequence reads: CASSSSAAGELFF. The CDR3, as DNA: TGTGCCAGCAGCTCCTCCGCAGCCGGGGAGCTGTTTTTT.

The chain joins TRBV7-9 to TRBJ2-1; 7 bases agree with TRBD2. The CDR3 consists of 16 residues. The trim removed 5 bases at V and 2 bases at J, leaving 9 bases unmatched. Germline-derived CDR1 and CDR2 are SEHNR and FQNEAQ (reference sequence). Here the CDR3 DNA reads TGTGCCAGCAGCGGCAAAGTGGGGGGGGCCTACAATGAGCAGTTCTTC. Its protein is CASSGKVGGAYNEQFF.

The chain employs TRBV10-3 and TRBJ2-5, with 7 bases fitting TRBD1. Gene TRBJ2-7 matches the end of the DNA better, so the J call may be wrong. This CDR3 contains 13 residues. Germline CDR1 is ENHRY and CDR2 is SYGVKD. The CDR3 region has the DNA TGTGCCACGGCGAGGGACAGACTCTACGAGCAGTACTTC. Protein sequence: CATARDRLYEQYF.

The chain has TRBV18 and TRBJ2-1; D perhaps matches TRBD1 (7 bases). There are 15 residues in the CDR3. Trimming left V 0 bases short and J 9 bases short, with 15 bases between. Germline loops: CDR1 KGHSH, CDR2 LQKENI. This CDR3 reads CASSPPGGLGGEQFF. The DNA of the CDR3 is TGTGCCAGCTCACCACCAGGGGGCTTGGGAGGTGAGCAGTTCTTC.

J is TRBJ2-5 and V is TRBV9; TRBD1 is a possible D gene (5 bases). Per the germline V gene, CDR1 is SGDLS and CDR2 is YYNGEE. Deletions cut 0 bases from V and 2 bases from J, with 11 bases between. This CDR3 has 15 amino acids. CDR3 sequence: CASSVGQGNQETQYF. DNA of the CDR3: TGTGCCAGCAGCGTAGGGCAGGGAAATCAAGAGACCCAGTACTTC.

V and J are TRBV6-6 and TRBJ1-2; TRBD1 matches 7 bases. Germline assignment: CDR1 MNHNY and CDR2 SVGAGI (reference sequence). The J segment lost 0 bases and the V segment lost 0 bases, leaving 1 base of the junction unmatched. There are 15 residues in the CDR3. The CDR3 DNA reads TGTGCCAGCAGTTACTCGACAGGGACTAACTATGGCTACACCTTC. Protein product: CASSYSTGTNYGYTF.

The CDR3 nucleotides read TGTGCCAGCAGTAGAGGGTTTTATACAGATACGCAGTATTTT. Residues: CASSRGFYTDTQYF. V usage is TRBV27 and J usage is TRBJ2-3; D is perhaps TRBD2 (5 bases). Germline loops: CDR1 MNHEY, CDR2 SMNVEV (reference sequence). This CDR3 contains 14 residues. The V end was cut by 5 bases, the J end by 3 bases, with 12 bases between.

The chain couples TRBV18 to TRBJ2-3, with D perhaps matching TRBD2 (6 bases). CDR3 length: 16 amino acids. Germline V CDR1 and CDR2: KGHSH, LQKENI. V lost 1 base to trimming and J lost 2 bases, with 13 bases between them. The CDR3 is CASSPRGTYATDTQYF. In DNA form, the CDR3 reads TGTGCCAGCTCACCACGGGGGACTTACGCCACAGATACGCAGTATTTT.

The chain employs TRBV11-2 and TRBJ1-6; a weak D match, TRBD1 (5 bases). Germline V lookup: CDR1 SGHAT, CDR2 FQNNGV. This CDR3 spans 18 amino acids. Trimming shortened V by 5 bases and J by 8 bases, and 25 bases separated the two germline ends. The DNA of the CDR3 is TGTGCCAGCAGCCATCCGGCCCGGGGGGGGGATTTGGATTCACCCCTCCACTTT. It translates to CASSHPARGGDLDSPLHF.

CDR3 nucleotides: TGTGCCAGCAGGGCCTATGCGGGGACCGTCTACGAGCAGTACTTC. It encodes CASRAYAGTVYEQYF. The chain carries TRBV6-5 and TRBJ2-7; TRBD2 is a possible D gene (6 bases). V dropped 6 bases and J dropped 3 bases, with 18 bases sitting between them. The CDR3 is 15 amino acids. The germline gives CDR1 MNHEY, CDR2 SVGAGI.

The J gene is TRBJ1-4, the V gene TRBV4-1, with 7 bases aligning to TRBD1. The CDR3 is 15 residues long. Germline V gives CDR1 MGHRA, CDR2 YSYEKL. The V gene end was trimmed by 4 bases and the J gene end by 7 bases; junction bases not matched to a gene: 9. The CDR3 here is CASSLTGVVIEKLFF. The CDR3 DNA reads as TGCGCCAGCAGCCTCACAGGGGTGGTTATTGAAAAACTGTTTTTT.

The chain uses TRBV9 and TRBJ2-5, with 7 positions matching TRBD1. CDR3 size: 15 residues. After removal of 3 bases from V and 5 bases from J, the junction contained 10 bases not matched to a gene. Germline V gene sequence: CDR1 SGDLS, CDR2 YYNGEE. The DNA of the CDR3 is TGTGCCAGCAGCGGAACAGGGGACCCTTACGAGACCCAGTACTTC. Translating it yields CASSGTGDPYETQYF.

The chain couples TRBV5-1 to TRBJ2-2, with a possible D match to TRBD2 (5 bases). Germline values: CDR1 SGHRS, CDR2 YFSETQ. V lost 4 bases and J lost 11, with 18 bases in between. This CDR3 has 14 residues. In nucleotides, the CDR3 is TGCGCCAGCAGCCCCGTAATGCGGGCAGTTGAGCTGTTTTTT. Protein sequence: CASSPVMRAVELFF.